A selection of T cell receptor beta chains follows, all from one sample in a study of cytomegalovirus exposure and HLA in healthy donors. Clones were read by immunoSEQ multiplex PCR, and TCRdb kept only the in-frame ones, dropping some. The sample has some 150,000 clones, approximately 80% seen once. The source material was PBMCs. Receptor source: a woman aged 40 to 49 in good health and CMV-seronegative. Both conserved end residues are part of each CDR3. Fields, in order: D gene, clone size, J gene, V gene, CDR3 protein, CDR3 DNA. D genes are given only for firm matches. The size entry is marked missing in some rows and otherwise reads once, few, many or a size class.

d_call: NA
clone_size: NA
j_call: TRBJ1-4
v_call: TRBV7-9
cdr3_aa: CASRIQDLNEKLFF
cdr3_nt: TGTGCCAGCAGAATACAGGATCTTAATGAAAAACTGTTTTTT

d_call: TRBD1
clone_size: NA
j_call: TRBJ2-5
v_call: TRBV2
cdr3_aa: CASRGGQGYQETQYF
cdr3_nt: TGTGCCAGCAGGGGGGGACAGGGGTACCAAGAGACCCAGTACTTC

d_call: TRBD2
clone_size: NA
j_call: TRBJ2-7
v_call: TRBV9
cdr3_aa: CASSTSSGLAGGYEQYF
cdr3_nt: TGTGCCAGCAGCACCTCCTCAGGACTAGCGGGAGGGTACGAGCAGTACTTC

d_call: NA
clone_size: NA
j_call: TRBJ1-4
v_call: TRBV18
cdr3_aa: CASSPLTAVEKLFF
cdr3_nt: TGTGCCAGCTCACCTCTTACTGCGGTGGAAAAACTGTTTTTT

d_call: NA
clone_size: NA
j_call: TRBJ2-2
v_call: TRBV5-1
cdr3_aa: CASSLSFSGELFF
cdr3_nt: TGCGCCAGCAGCTTGAGTTTCAGCGGGGAGCTGTTTTTT

d_call: TRBD1
clone_size: few
j_call: TRBJ2-5
v_call: TRBV7-2
cdr3_aa: CASSLWTGTQETQYF
cdr3_nt: TGTGCCAGCAGCTTATGGACAGGAACCCAAGAGACCCAGTACTTC

d_call: TRBD2
clone_size: NA
j_call: TRBJ2-7
v_call: TRBV11-3
cdr3_aa: CASSSRLATRNYEQYF
cdr3_nt: TGTGCCAGCAGCTCTCGACTAGCGACCCGTAACTACGAGCAGTACTTC

d_call: NA
clone_size: NA
j_call: TRBJ2-4
v_call: TRBV7-9
cdr3_aa: CASSFLQGLAKNIQYF
cdr3_nt: TGTGCCAGCAGCTTCCTACAGGGTCTAGCCAAAAACATTCAGTACTTC

d_call: NA
clone_size: NA
j_call: TRBJ2-7
v_call: TRBV30
cdr3_aa: CAWKVRRDRYEQYF
cdr3_nt: TGTGCCTGGAAGGTGCGGCGGGACCGCTACGAGCAGTACTTC

d_call: NA
clone_size: NA
j_call: TRBJ2-7
v_call: TRBV21-1
cdr3_aa: CASSPTGGDEQYF
cdr3_nt: TGTGCCAGCAGCCCCACGGGAGGGGACGAGCAGTACTTC

d_call: TRBD1
clone_size: NA
j_call: TRBJ1-6
v_call: TRBV18
cdr3_aa: CASSQDRVGSSYNSPLHF
cdr3_nt: TGTGCCAGCTCCCAAGACAGGGTTGGGAGCTCCTATAATTCACCCCTCCACTTT

d_call: NA
clone_size: NA
j_call: TRBJ2-5
v_call: TRBV20-1
cdr3_aa: CSARQGGTQYF
cdr3_nt: TGCAGTGCTAGGCAGGGGGGGACCCAGTACTTC

d_call: NA
clone_size: NA
j_call: TRBJ1-4
v_call: TRBV5-4
cdr3_aa: CASSPLGGGNEKLFF
cdr3_nt: TGTGCCAGCAGCCCTCTGGGGGGGGGTAATGAAAAACTGTTTTTT

d_call: TRBD1
clone_size: NA
j_call: TRBJ1-4
v_call: TRBV7-8
cdr3_aa: CASTDRETISANEKLFF
cdr3_nt: TGTGCCAGCACCGACAGGGAGACCATTTCGGCTAATGAAAAACTGTTTTTT

d_call: TRBD1
clone_size: NA
j_call: TRBJ2-7
v_call: TRBV6-5
cdr3_aa: CASRMTGANYEQYF
cdr3_nt: TGTGCCAGCAGAATGACAGGGGCGAACTACGAGCAGTACTTC

d_call: NA
clone_size: once
j_call: TRBJ1-2
v_call: TRBV11-2
cdr3_aa: CASSSVGGQIYGYTF
cdr3_nt: TGTGCCAGCAGCTCTGTTGGTGGACAGATCTATGGCTACACCTTC

d_call: NA
clone_size: NA
j_call: TRBJ2-3
v_call: TRBV30
cdr3_aa: CAWSGGSTDTQYF
cdr3_nt: TGTGCCTGGAGCGGCGGGAGCACAGATACGCAGTATTTT

d_call: NA
clone_size: once
j_call: TRBJ2-7
v_call: TRBV6-1
cdr3_aa: CATWGETDSYEQYF
cdr3_nt: TGTGCCACCTGGGGGGAGACGGACTCCTACGAGCAGTACTTC

d_call: NA
clone_size: NA
j_call: TRBJ2-1
v_call: TRBV5-1
cdr3_aa: CASSLLAGIVSYNEQFF
cdr3_nt: TGCGCCAGCAGCTTGCTGGCAGGTATCGTCTCCTACAATGAGCAGTTCTTC

d_call: TRBD2
clone_size: NA
j_call: TRBJ2-7
v_call: TRBV30
cdr3_aa: CAWSVLAGFGEQYF
cdr3_nt: TGTGCCTGGAGTGTACTAGCGGGATTTGGCGAGCAGTACTTC

d_call: NA
clone_size: NA
j_call: TRBJ1-1
v_call: TRBV11-2
cdr3_aa: CASSLDGTGTEAFF
cdr3_nt: TGTGCCAGCAGCTTAGATGGTACAGGGACTGAAGCTTTCTTT

d_call: NA
clone_size: NA
j_call: TRBJ1-1
v_call: TRBV5-1
cdr3_aa: CASSLLGGDTEAFF
cdr3_nt: TGCGCCAGCAGCTTGCTGGGAGGGGACACTGAAGCTTTCTTT

d_call: NA
clone_size: NA
j_call: TRBJ2-7
v_call: TRBV28
cdr3_aa: CATNRGSEQYF
cdr3_nt: TGTGCCACAAACCGGGGGTCCGAGCAGTACTTC

d_call: NA
clone_size: NA
j_call: TRBJ2-7
v_call: TRBV18
cdr3_aa: CASSPSTSYEQYF
cdr3_nt: TGTGCCAGCTCACCGTCGACAAGTTACGAGCAGTACTTC

d_call: NA
clone_size: NA
j_call: TRBJ2-7
v_call: TRBV10-3
cdr3_aa: CAISNLRGSNNEQYF
cdr3_nt: TGTGCCATCAGTAACCTTCGAGGGAGTAACAACGAGCAGTACTTC

d_call: NA
clone_size: NA
j_call: TRBJ2-3
v_call: TRBV28
cdr3_aa: CASSLNRLGAGTDTQYF
cdr3_nt: TGTGCCAGCAGTTTAAATCGGCTAGGGGCTGGCACAGATACGCAGTATTTT

d_call: TRBD1
clone_size: NA
j_call: TRBJ2-5
v_call: TRBV18
cdr3_aa: CASSHRQGPQQETQYF
cdr3_nt: TGTGCCAGCTCACATCGACAGGGACCTCAGCAAGAGACCCAGTACTTC

d_call: TRBD2
clone_size: NA
j_call: TRBJ2-3
v_call: TRBV11-3
cdr3_aa: CASSLLAGLPDTQYF
cdr3_nt: TGTGCCAGCAGCTTACTAGCGGGACTCCCAGATACGCAGTATTTT

d_call: NA
clone_size: NA
j_call: TRBJ1-3
v_call: TRBV5-6
cdr3_aa: CASSPLAASGNTIYF
cdr3_nt: TGTGCCAGCAGCCCACTCGCGGCCTCTGGAAACACCATATATTTT

d_call: NA
clone_size: NA
j_call: TRBJ2-5
v_call: TRBV7-6
cdr3_aa: CASSLGGEKETQYF
cdr3_nt: TGTGCCAGCAGCTTAGGCGGGGAGAAAGAGACCCAGTACTTC

d_call: TRBD1
clone_size: few
j_call: TRBJ1-6
v_call: TRBV6-5
cdr3_aa: CASSYSIDRGNSPLHF
cdr3_nt: TGTGCCAGCAGTTACTCGATTGACAGGGGAAATTCACCCCTCCACTTT

d_call: TRBD2
clone_size: NA
j_call: TRBJ2-7
v_call: TRBV5-6
cdr3_aa: CASSSRLAGSFLSSYEQYF
cdr3_nt: TGTGCCAGCAGCTCAAGACTAGCGGGATCGTTTTTGAGCTCCTACGAGCAGTACTTC

d_call: TRBD2
clone_size: NA
j_call: TRBJ2-4
v_call: TRBV19
cdr3_aa: CASSKPAGVTTKNIQYF
cdr3_nt: TGTGCCAGTAGTAAGCCCGCGGGGGTCACGACCAAAAACATTCAGTACTTC

d_call: NA
clone_size: NA
j_call: TRBJ1-5
v_call: TRBV7-9
cdr3_aa: CASSQGHQPQHF
cdr3_nt: TGTGCCAGCAGCCAGGGGCATCAGCCCCAGCATTTT

d_call: TRBD1
clone_size: NA
j_call: TRBJ1-6
v_call: TRBV5-4
cdr3_aa: CASNDPGQGRNSPLHF
cdr3_nt: TGTGCCAGCAACGATCCCGGACAGGGGAGAAATTCACCCCTCCACTTT

d_call: NA
clone_size: few
j_call: TRBJ1-1
v_call: TRBV6-5
cdr3_aa: CASSYSRNRDTEAFF
cdr3_nt: TGTGCCAGCAGTTACTCGCGCAACAGGGACACTGAAGCTTTCTTT

d_call: NA
clone_size: NA
j_call: TRBJ2-7
v_call: TRBV2
cdr3_aa: CASSVAPGYEQYF
cdr3_nt: TGTGCCAGCAGTGTTGCGCCAGGGTACGAGCAGTACTTC